The 18 T cell receptor beta chains given below trace back to one sample, sequenced in a study of CD8 T cells in ankylosing spondylitis. TCRdb processed the 5' RACE reads anew with MiXCR; each CDR3 protein has one entry. Among just over 300,000 distinct CDR3 sequences listed, around 20% were seen once. The sample comprised blood, either unsorted or a sorted T cell fraction (not recorded which). The receptors derive from a female donor with ankylosing spondylitis or in good health (not recorded which).

The CDR3 spells CASSLSGGVSYNEQFF. The CDR3 bases are TGTGCCAGCAGCCTTTCGGGGGGCGTCTCCTACAATGAGCAGTTCTTC. The chain employs TRBV7-9 and TRBJ2-1; D perhaps matches TRBD2 (7 bases). The CDR3 length is 16 residues. Germline CDR1 is SEHNR and CDR2 is FQNEAQ (reference sequence). The V end lost 5 bases, the J end lost 0 bases, and 14 bases lay between the germline ends.

J is TRBJ2-7 and V is TRBV10-3; either TRBD1 or TRBD2 may fit D (6 bases each). The CDR3 covers 13 residues. The V gene lost 8 bases and the J gene lost 2 bases, with 13 bases spanning the gap. CDR1 and CDR2 (germline): ENHRY, SYGVKD. The CDR3 spells CAIRRGQAYEQYF. In DNA form, the CDR3 reads TGTGCCATCCGGCGGGGACAAGCCTACGAGCAGTACTTC.

This clonotype was detected many times. The genes are TRBV7-2 and TRBJ1-5; 7 bases match TRBD1. Germline trimming cut 3 bases from V and 3 bases from J; bases unmatched to any gene: 2. The CDR3 length is 14 residues. Germline V gene data show CDR1 as SGHTA and CDR2 as FQGNSA. The CDR3 sequence is CASSFGQANQPQHF. For the CDR3, the DNA is TGTGCCAGCAGCTTCGGACAGGCCAATCAGCCCCAGCATTTT.

The genes are TRBV20-1 and TRBJ2-5, with TRBD1 matching 7 bases. V was clipped by 6 bases and J by 7 bases; unmatched bases: 11. The germline V gene encodes CDR1 DFQATT and CDR2 SNEGSKA (reference sequence). The CDR3 spans 13 residues. This chain's CDR3 is CSAPNRGEGTQYF. The CDR3 DNA is TGCAGTGCCCCAAACAGGGGAGAGGGGACCCAGTACTTC.

This clonotype showed up just a few times. The rearrangement joins TRBV7-6 to TRBJ2-1; TRBD2 aligns across 12 bases. J was trimmed by 0 bases and V by 5 bases; bases with no gene match: 11. This CDR3 contains 19 residues. Germline loops: CDR1 SGHVS, CDR2 FNYEAQ. CDR3 loop: CASSLTGLAGLSSYNEQFF. The CDR3 DNA sequence: TGTGCCAGCAGCCTTACCGGACTAGCGGGATTGAGCTCCTACAATGAGCAGTTCTTC.

J is TRBJ2-3 and V is TRBV30; 8 bases line up with TRBD2. The length of the CDR3 is 14 residues. Per the germline V gene, CDR1 is GTSNPN and CDR2 is SVGIG (reference sequence). The V gene end was trimmed by 5 bases and the J gene end by 4 bases; junction bases not matched to a gene: 8. CDR3 in DNA: TGTGCCTGGTCCGGGACTAGTGGGGCAGATACGCAGTATTTT. It codes for CAWSGTSGADTQYF.

V is TRBV15 and J is TRBJ2-2; 7 bases are shared with TRBD2. Germline CDR1 reads LNHNV; CDR2 reads YYDKDF (reference sequence). This CDR3 contains 17 residues. Trimming took 0 bases from V and 5 from J; bases not matched to a gene: 9. CDR3 protein: CATSRDRLAAETGELFF. CDR3 sequence (DNA): TGTGCCACCAGCAGAGATCGCCTAGCGGCCGAGACCGGGGAGCTGTTTTTT.

V usage is TRBV12-3 or TRBV12-4 and J usage is TRBJ2-2; possible D gene TRBD1, 6 bases. V gave up 6 bases and J gave up 7 bases, with 12 bases separating them. The CDR3 is 13 amino acids. Written as DNA, the CDR3 is TGTGCCAGCAGCCTGGGGGCGAACGGGGAGCTGTTTTTT. Translating gives CASSLGANGELFF.

This rearrangement joins TRBV29-1 to TRBJ2-1; 14 nucleotides align to TRBD2. The CDR3 sequence is 17 residues long. Per germline, CDR1 SQVTM and CDR2 ANQGSEA. V shed 3 bases and J 6 bases; nucleotides not matched to a gene: 10. The DNA for the CDR3 is TGCAGCGTTGATCGGGGACTAGCGGGAGTTGGGGCCAATGAGCAGTTCTTC. Encoded protein: CSVDRGLAGVGANEQFF.

This clonotype was found a few times. The chain uses TRBV4-2 and TRBJ1-6, with D unresolved. The CDR3 is 12 residues long. Germline CDR1 is LGHNA and CDR2 is YNFKEQ. V gave up 4 bases and J gave up 7 bases, with 5 bases separating them. CDR3 bases: TGTGCCAGCAGCCGAAGGAATTCACCCCTCCACTTT. It is translated as CASSRRNSPLHF.

This rearrangement joins TRBV15 to TRBJ2-1, with TRBD1 matching 7 bases. The CDR3 contains 17 residues. The J segment lost 7 bases and the V segment lost 3 bases, leaving 15 bases of the junction unmatched. CDR1 is LNHNV and CDR2 is YYDKDF in the germline V gene (reference sequence). CDR3 nucleotides: TGTGCCACCAGCAGGGTCTTCACAGGGGCGCCAGGAAATGAGCAGTTCTTC. Encoded protein: CATSRVFTGAPGNEQFF.

The chain carries TRBV4-1 and TRBJ2-7; 8 nucleotides agree with TRBD2. CDR3 size: 16 residues. Trimming at V came to 4 bases and at J to 2 bases, leaving 10 bases not matched to a gene. Germline loops: CDR1 MGHRA, CDR2 YSYEKL. CDR3 DNA sequence: TGCGCCAGCAGCCCAGCCAGCGGGAGAAGGACCTACGAGCAGTACTTC. Amino acid sequence: CASSPASGRRTYEQYF.

In its sample, this clonotype was seen many times. The rearrangement uses TRBV7-2 and TRBJ2-7; 9 bases agree with TRBD1. Germline loops: CDR1 SGHTA, CDR2 FQGNSA. V was clipped by 5 bases and J by 3 bases; unmatched bases: 11. The CDR3 extends over 16 amino acids. The CDR3 coding sequence is TGTGCCAGCAGCCCCCTCGACAGGGGGGTTTTCTACGAGCAGTACTTC. It is translated as CASSPLDRGVFYEQYF.

This chain joins TRBV29-1 and TRBJ2-2; D is uncertain. V dropped 2 bases and J dropped 4 bases, with 11 bases sitting between them. The CDR3 totals 14 residues. CDR1 and CDR2 from the germline V gene are SQVTM and ANQGSEA. This chain's CDR3 is CSVEFGDVTGELFF. The CDR3 coding sequence is TGCAGCGTTGAATTTGGGGATGTCACCGGGGAGCTGTTTTTT.

This chain uses TRBV4-1 with TRBJ2-3, with 9 bases identical to TRBD2. Germline V gene sequence: CDR1 MGHRA, CDR2 YSYEKL. V lost 2 bases, J lost 2 bases, and 8 bases stayed unmatched. The CDR3 is 17 residues long. CDR3 nucleotides: TGCGCCAGCAGCCAACCCAATAGCGGGAGCAACACAGATACGCAGTATTTT. Protein: CASSQPNSGSNTDTQYF.

The chain recombines TRBV7-6 with TRBJ2-1; D unresolved. Germline loops: CDR1 SGHVS, CDR2 FNYEAQ. This CDR3 has 13 amino acids. The V end was cut by 1 base, the J end by 7 bases, with 8 bases between. The CDR3: CASSLGDLNEQFF. The CDR3 DNA sequence: TGTGCCAGCAGCTTAGGCGACCTGAATGAGCAGTTCTTC.

This sequence joins TRBV11-2 and TRBJ1-2; 9 positions match TRBD1. The CDR3 length is 14 residues. Germline CDR1 and CDR2: SGHAT and FQNNGV. Unmatched junction bases numbered 10, after V lost 6 bases and J lost 8 bases. For the CDR3, the DNA is TGTGCCAGCAGGCAAATCGGACAGGGGTTCGGCTACACCTTC. Translated: CASRQIGQGFGYTF.

The chain couples TRBV6-5 to TRBJ2-7; possible D gene TRBD2, 5 bases. The CDR3 extends over 14 amino acids. Germline V gives CDR1 MNHEY, CDR2 SVGAGI. V lost 2 bases, J lost 2 bases, and 10 bases lay in between. This CDR3 is CASSYIRGAYEQYF. As DNA, the CDR3 is TGTGCCAGCAGTTACATCCGGGGAGCCTACGAGCAGTACTTC.